The 23 T cell receptor beta chains below were found in one sample sequenced in a study of blood T cell repertoires in COVID-19 (dated by TCRdb to 2018 to 2021). Libraries were made using the immunoSEQ multiplex PCR assay. In its TCRdb copy, this immuneACCESS table keeps in-frame sequences only and misses some clones. Where compared with another copy, unresolved V genes explain less than half of these, and the others have no known cause. This sample is represented by 150,000 to 200,000 clones; approximately 80% of them were singletons. The ten largest clones add up to about 18% of the sample. The sequenced sample was PBMCs or T cells enriched from blood (not recorded which). These receptors were collected from a woman aged 45-60 years who had recovered from COVID-19.

V gene TRBV5-1 combines with J gene TRBJ2-5; tentatively, D is TRBD1 (5 bases). The CDR3 runs 15 residues. The V end lost 1 base, the J end lost 3 bases, and 13 bases lay between the germline ends. The V gene's germline CDR1 is SGHRS and CDR2 YFSETQ. CDR3 nucleotides: TGCGCCAGCAGCTTGCAGGGTAGGGTGGAAGAGACCCAGTACTTC. Translated: CASSLQGRVEETQYF. Drawing the rest from reference TRBV5-1 and TRBJ2-5, the complete variable domain is KAGVTQTPRYLIKTRGQQVTLSCSPISGHRSVSWYQQTPGQGLQFLFEYFSETQRNKGNFPGRFSGRQFSNSRSEMNVSTLELGDSALYLCASSLQGRVEETQYFGPGTRLLVL.

This chain uses TRBV18 with TRBJ2-7; D is possibly TRBD2 (6 bases). There are 15 residues in the CDR3. CDR1 and CDR2 (germline): KGHSH, LQKENI. The ends were cut back, 3 bases at V and 2 bases at J, with 14 bases in the middle. The CDR3 here is CASSPPGTFPYEQYF. The CDR3 DNA reads TGTGCCAGCTCACCCCCCGGGACTTTTCCCTACGAGCAGTACTTC.

J is TRBJ2-2 and V is TRBV7-9, with 7 bases that match TRBD2. Germline V CDR1 and CDR2: SEHNR, FQNEAQ (reference sequence). The CDR3 extends over 14 amino acids. The ends lost 9 bases at V and 2 bases at J; junction bases unmatched: 6. For the CDR3, the DNA is TGTGCCAGGGGAGGGACGAGCAACACCGGGGAGCTGTTTTTT. Translated: CARGGTSNTGELFF.

The rearrangement joins TRBV11-2 to TRBJ1-4, with TRBD1 matching 9 bases. Germline-derived CDR1 and CDR2 are SGHAT and FQNNGV. Trimming cost V 4 bases and J 6 bases; bases outside gene matches: 9. CDR3 length: 16 amino acids. CDR3 protein: CASSSSRTGAYEKLFF. The CDR3 DNA sequence: TGTGCCAGCAGCTCATCCCGGACAGGGGCCTATGAAAAACTGTTTTTT.

V usage is TRBV18 and J usage is TRBJ2-5; D remains unclear. V was pared by 2 bases and J by 2 bases, with 6 bases between. Germline V gene lookup returns CDR1 KGHSH and CDR2 LQKENI. This CDR3 has 13 residues. In DNA, the CDR3 is TGTGCCAGCTCACCAGATCTACAAGAGACCCAGTACTTC. This encodes CASSPDLQETQYF.

This chain connects TRBV24-1 to TRBJ2-6; 11 bases are a match to TRBD1. Unmatched junction bases numbered 4, after V lost 7 bases and J lost 0 bases. This CDR3 region has 17 residues. Germline-derived CDR1 and CDR2 are KGHDR and SFDVKD. CDR3 region: CATSLGTGGSGANVLTF. The CDR3 nucleotides are TGTGCCACCAGCCTAGGGACAGGGGGCTCTGGGGCCAACGTCCTGACTTTC.

V and J are TRBV23-1 and TRBJ1-1; TRBD1 matches at 9 bases. TRBV23-1 is placed among ORFs of uncertain function. The CDR3 sequence is 15 residues long. Trimming removed 0 bases from V and 1 base from J; junction bases left unmatched: 0. The CDR3 coding sequence is TGCGCCAGCAGTCAATCGGGACAGGGGAACACTGAAGCTTTCTTT. Protein product: CASSQSGQGNTEAFF.

CDR3 loop: CASSIVGGLEEKLFF. The CDR3 DNA is TGTGCCAGTAGTATAGTCGGGGGATTAGAGGAAAAACTGTTTTTT. The chain carries TRBV19 and TRBJ1-4; D may be TRBD1 (5 bases). V was trimmed by 1 base and J by 8 bases, leaving 14 bases between them. This CDR3 spans 15 amino acids. The germline CDR1 and CDR2 sequences are LNHDA and SQIVND (reference sequence).

This clone came up a few times. V usage is TRBV18 and J usage is TRBJ1-1; maybe TRBD1 (6 bases). Trimming cost V 9 bases and J 1 base, with 12 bases left between them. The CDR3 has 13 amino acids. Germline assignment: CDR1 KGHSH and CDR2 LQKENI. CDR3 DNA: TGTGCCAGTGCCGGGACACAGAACACTGAAGCTTTCTTT. Its protein product is CASAGTQNTEAFF. Based on the CDR3 plus reference TRBV18 and TRBJ1-1, the full variable domain is NAGVMQNPRHLVRRRGQEARLRCSPMKGHSHVYWYRQLPEEGLKFMVYLQKENIIDESGMPKERFSAEFPKEGPSILRIQQVVRGDSAAYFCASAGTQNTEAFFGQGTRLTVV.

The gene calls are TRBV30 and TRBJ2-2; tentatively, D is TRBD2 (6 bases). There are 15 residues in the CDR3. Germline CDR1 reads GTSNPN; CDR2 reads SVGIG (reference sequence). The germline V and J ends were trimmed by 7 bases and 4 bases, with 19 bases remaining between them. The CDR3 sequence: CASQPGTRGTGELFF. The CDR3 DNA sequence: TGTGCCTCCCAGCCCGGGACGCGGGGCACCGGGGAGCTGTTTTTT.

The genes are TRBV6-5 and TRBJ1-2, with TRBD1 matching over 10 bases. This CDR3 has 15 residues. Trimming at V came to 0 bases and at J to 7 bases, leaving 5 bases not matched to a gene. The germline V gene encodes CDR1 MNHEY and CDR2 SVGAGI. The chain's CDR3 is CASSYSRQGARGYTF. In nucleotides, the CDR3 is TGTGCCAGCAGTTACTCGCGACAGGGGGCTCGTGGCTACACCTTC.

The genes are TRBV7-2 and TRBJ1-6; the D gene is possibly TRBD1 (6 bases). V lost 5 bases to trimming and J lost 9 bases, with 20 bases between them. The CDR3 spans 16 residues. Germline V gene lookup returns CDR1 SGHTA and CDR2 FQGNSA. As DNA, the CDR3 is TGTGCCAGCAGCAAACGCGGTGGGGGCGTAAGTTCACCCCTCCACTTT. Translation gives CASSKRGGGVSSPLHF.

The V call is TRBV5-1, the J call TRBJ2-3, with 11 positions matching TRBD1. CDR1 is SGHRS and CDR2 is YFSETQ in the germline V gene. The CDR3 contains 16 residues. V shed 3 bases and J 6 bases; nucleotides not matched to a gene: 9. The CDR3 nucleotides are TGCGCCAGCAGCTCGGGACAGGGGGGCCCCCTGGATACGCAGTATTTT. The encoded protein is CASSSGQGGPLDTQYF.

The V gene is TRBV6-5, the J gene TRBJ2-4; 7 positions match TRBD1. The germline V gene encodes CDR1 MNHEY and CDR2 SVGAGI. This CDR3 is built from 15 residues. The V segment lost 6 bases and the J segment 6 bases; nucleotides outside the gene matches: 11. CDR3 sequence (DNA): TGTGCCAGCAGCCCAACTCGCAGGGGGAGAAACATTCAGTACTTC. Its protein is CASSPTRRGRNIQYF.

In nucleotides, the CDR3 is TGCGCCAGCAGCAGACAGGGAGACACTGAAGCTTTCTTT. Protein: CASSRQGDTEAFF. The rearrangement uses TRBV5-1 and TRBJ1-1; 7 bases match TRBD1. Trimming at V came to 4 bases and at J to 3 bases, leaving 3 bases not matched to a gene. The CDR3 contains 13 residues. Per the germline V gene, CDR1 is SGHRS and CDR2 is YFSETQ.

This clone was seen a single time. The chain recombines TRBV30 with TRBJ2-2, with TRBD2 matching over 8 bases. Per the germline V gene, CDR1 is GTSNPN and CDR2 is SVGIG (reference sequence). V lost 4 bases to trimming and J lost 7 bases; unmatched junction nucleotides: 11. This CDR3 region has 15 residues. CDR3 nucleotide sequence: TGTGCCTGGAAACTGAGCGGGAGCAGTAGCGGGGAGCTGTTTTTT. Translating gives CAWKLSGSSSGELFF.

The gene calls are TRBV4-3 and TRBJ2-6; D call uncertain. There are 16 residues in the CDR3. Germline CDR1 is LGHNA and CDR2 is YSLEER. V was cut by 2 bases and J by 0 bases, with 8 bases left in between. CDR3 sequence reads: CASSQQAVSGANVLTF. DNA for the CDR3: TGCGCCAGCAGCCAACAGGCTGTCTCTGGGGCCAACGTCCTGACTTTC.

This chain links TRBV19 with TRBJ2-6, with 9 bases aligning to TRBD1. The CDR3 runs to 17 residues. Germline V gene sequence: CDR1 LNHDA, CDR2 SQIVND (reference sequence). V trimming: 7 bases; J trimming: 4 bases; junction bases outside the gene matches: 11. CDR3 region: CASNQPGQGKGANVLTF. The CDR3 DNA is TGTGCCAGTAATCAACCGGGACAGGGAAAAGGGGCCAACGTCCTGACTTTC.

The genes are TRBV7-3 and TRBJ1-1, with TRBD1 matching 8 bases. The CDR3 consists of 13 residues. J gave up 8 bases and V 5 bases, and 7 bases lay outside the gene matches. Germline V lookup: CDR1 SGHTA, CDR2 FQGTGA. The CDR3 loop reads CASSKQGAPEAFF. CDR3 DNA sequence: TGTGCCAGCAGCAAGCAGGGGGCGCCGGAAGCTTTCTTT. Combining the CDR3 with reference TRBV7-3 and TRBJ1-1 gives the whole variable domain GAGVSQTPSNKVTEKGKYVELRCDPISGHTALYWYRQSLGQGPEFLIYFQGTGAADDSGLPNDRFFAVRPEGSVSTLKIQRTERGDSAVYLCASSKQGAPEAFFGQGTRLTVV.

The gene calls are TRBV7-2 and TRBJ2-7; D unclear. Per germline, CDR1 SGHTA and CDR2 FQGNSA. The CDR3 sequence is 14 residues long. V gave up 2 bases and J gave up 2 bases, with 10 bases separating them. The CDR3 DNA is TGTGCCAGCAGCTTATCGCGCGGTCCCTACGAGCAGTACTTC. This sequence encodes CASSLSRGPYEQYF.

The V gene is TRBV7-9, the J gene TRBJ2-7; D unresolved. CDR1 is SEHNR and CDR2 is FQNEAQ in the germline V gene (reference sequence). The CDR3 loop spans 15 amino acids. Trimming pared 4 bases from V and 5 bases from J, leaving 18 bases between. CDR3 protein: CASSSSAGVHHEQYF. CDR3 DNA: TGTGCCAGCAGCTCCTCCGCAGGTGTCCACCACGAGCAGTACTTC.

The J gene is TRBJ2-1, the V gene TRBV9; perhaps TRBD1 as D (5 bases). The CDR3 has 13 residues. Deletions cut 4 bases from V and 7 bases from J, with 12 bases between. Germline V gives CDR1 SGDLS, CDR2 YYNGEE. DNA of the CDR3: TGTGCCAGCAGCCCCCTCCCAGGGAATGAGCAGTTCTTC. This gives the protein CASSPLPGNEQFF. Combining the CDR3 with reference TRBV9 and TRBJ2-1 gives the whole variable domain DSGVTQTPKHLITATGQRVTLRCSPRSGDLSVYWYQQSLDQGLQFLIQYYNGEERAKGNILERFSAQQFPDLHSELNLSSLELGDSALYFCASSPLPGNEQFFGPGTRLTVL.

This chain joins TRBV5-1 and TRBJ2-1, with 13 bases lining up with TRBD2. V gave up 5 bases and J gave up 7 bases; unmatched junction bases: 6. The CDR3 has 15 residues. Per germline, CDR1 SGHRS and CDR2 YFSETQ. The CDR3 DNA reads as TGCGCCAGCAGGCCGCCGGGACTAGCGGGGAATGAGCAGTTCTTC. It is translated as CASRPPGLAGNEQFF. The full variable domain, in which reference TRBV5-1 and TRBJ2-1 provide the parts outside the CDR3, is KAGVTQTPRYLIKTRGQQVTLSCSPISGHRSVSWYQQTPGQGLQFLFEYFSETQRNKGNFPGRFSGRQFSNSRSEMNVSTLELGDSALYLCASRPPGLAGNEQFFGPGTRLTVL.